The 27 T cell receptor beta chains below come from one sample, sequenced in a study of control samples from healthy donors and cancer patients. Profiled with immunoSEQ multiplex PCR; TCRdb holds only in-frame clones, not every one. The data contain approximately 150,000 clones, 80% to 95% of them singletons. The material sequenced was blood. The receptors here all came from a woman aged 25 to 39 in good health.

The CDR3 here is CASSLPQGQQYF. The CDR3 region has the DNA TGTGCCAGCAGCCTTCCTCAGGGCCAGCAGTACTTC. This chain joins TRBV7-9 and TRBJ2-7; D perhaps matches TRBD1 (5 bases). The V gene's germline CDR1 is SEHNR and CDR2 FQNEAQ (reference sequence). The V end lost 5 bases, the J end lost 8 bases, and 13 bases lay between the germline ends. CDR3 length equals 12 residues.

The chain links TRBV19 to TRBJ2-1; 7 bases are shared with TRBD2. Germline assignment: CDR1 LNHDA and CDR2 SQIVND (reference sequence). There are 14 residues in the CDR3. With 5 bases clipped from V and 4 bases from J, the junction kept 5 bases outside the gene matches. CDR3 loop: CASSLSGLYNEQFF. The CDR3 DNA sequence: TGTGCCAGTAGTCTTAGCGGGCTATACAATGAGCAGTTCTTC.

The chain recombines TRBV28 with TRBJ2-7, with TRBD2 matching 9 bases. The CDR3 totals 16 residues. J gave up 3 bases and V 5 bases, and 11 bases lay outside the gene matches. The germline gives CDR1 MDHEN, CDR2 SYDVKM. The DNA of the CDR3 is TGTGCCAGCAGTCCCCTTACTAGCGGGTTAGGCTACGAGCAGTACTTC. It is translated as CASSPLTSGLGYEQYF.

This chain connects TRBV29-1 to TRBJ2-1; D not certain. This CDR3 is built from 15 residues. V lost 3 bases and J lost 0, with 12 bases in between. The V gene's germline CDR1 is SQVTM and CDR2 ANQGSEA. The CDR3 DNA reads TGCAGCGTTGATCCAGGAGAGAGCTCCTACAATGAGCAGTTCTTC. It translates to CSVDPGESSYNEQFF.

This sequence joins TRBV7-2 and TRBJ1-5; 7 nucleotides match TRBD1. J lost 0 bases, V lost 5 bases, and 4 bases had no gene match. Germline CDR1 reads SGHTA; CDR2 reads FQGNSA. The length of the CDR3 is 15 residues. CDR3: CASSTGTVSNQPQHF. CDR3 DNA: TGTGCCAGCAGCACCGGGACAGTTAGCAATCAGCCCCAGCATTTT.

The genes are TRBV25-1 and TRBJ2-3, with D unclear. Germline V gives CDR1 MGHDK, CDR2 SYGVNS. This CDR3 contains 11 residues. V was shortened by 8 bases and J by 7 bases, with 10 bases between the two germline ends. DNA of the CDR3: TGTGCCAGCTTACTCGAAAATACGCAGTATTTT. Protein: CASLLENTQYF.

This chain's CDR3 is CASSLEAGGYNEQFF. CDR3 DNA sequence: TGTGCCAGCAGCTTAGAGGCGGGAGGCTACAATGAGCAGTTCTTC. The chain has TRBV7-6 and TRBJ2-1; 8 bases line up with TRBD2. The germline CDR1 and CDR2 sequences are SGHVS and FNYEAQ. This CDR3 comprises 15 residues. The trim removed 1 base at V and 3 bases at J, leaving 2 bases unmatched.

The rearrangement links TRBV28 to TRBJ1-1; 8 bases are shared with TRBD1. Germline V gives CDR1 MDHEN, CDR2 SYDVKM. The ends lost 4 bases at V and 7 bases at J; junction bases unmatched: 2. There are 12 residues in the CDR3. CDR3 residues: CASSWDRNEAFF. The CDR3 DNA follows: TGTGCCAGCAGTTGGGACAGGAATGAAGCTTTCTTT.

The chain has TRBV11-1 and TRBJ2-6; perhaps TRBD2 as D (5 bases). V dropped 0 bases and J dropped 0 bases, with 6 bases sitting between them. The CDR3 consists of 16 residues. From germline, CDR1 is SGHAT and CDR2 FQDESV (reference sequence). The CDR3 here is CASSLAGDSGANVLTF. CDR3 bases: TGTGCCAGCAGCTTAGCGGGAGACTCTGGGGCCAACGTCCTGACTTTC. Full variable domain (outside the CDR3, taken from reference TRBV11-1 and TRBJ2-6): EAEVAQSPRYKITEKSQAVAFWCDPISGHATLYWYRQILGQGPELLVQFQDESVVDDSQLPKDRFSAERLKGVDSTLKIQPAELGDSAMYLCASSLAGDSGANVLTFGAGSRLTVL.

The gene calls are TRBV18 and TRBJ2-7; 10 bases align to TRBD1. The CDR3 covers 15 residues. The junction had 6 bases not matched to a gene; V was cut back by 4 bases and J by 3 bases. CDR1 is KGHSH and CDR2 is LQKENI in the germline V gene. CDR3 loop: CASSLGGQGDYEQYF. CDR3 sequence (DNA): TGTGCCAGCTCACTAGGAGGACAGGGGGACTACGAGCAGTACTTC.

J is TRBJ1-2 and V is TRBV7-2; D ambiguous. CDR3 length: 12 residues. From germline, CDR1 is SGHTA and CDR2 FQGNSA. Trimming stripped 1 base from V and 8 bases from J, with 8 bases between. CDR3 DNA sequence: TGTGCCAGCAGCTTAGACGGCGGAGGCTACACCTTC. Protein: CASSLDGGGYTF.

The chain links TRBV28 to TRBJ1-4, with a possible D match to TRBD1 (5 bases). The CDR3 is made up of 14 amino acids. CDR1 is MDHEN and CDR2 is SYDVKM in the germline V gene. V lost 2 bases to trimming and J lost 7 bases, with 11 bases between them. The chain's CDR3 is CASSLPPQGEKLFF. The DNA for the CDR3 is TGTGCCAGCAGTTTACCCCCCCAGGGTGAAAAACTGTTTTTT.

The rearrangement joins TRBV21-1 to TRBJ1-2. TRBV21-1 counts as a pseudogene. This CDR3 contains 15 residues. CDR3 protein: CASSPQDDPDYGYTF. CDR3 nucleotide sequence: TGTGCCAGCAGTCCCCAGGACGACCCGGACTATGGCTACACCTTC.

V and J are TRBV29-1 and TRBJ2-5; D is perhaps TRBD2 (5 bases). The germline V gene encodes CDR1 SQVTM and CDR2 ANQGSEA. Trimming stripped 6 bases from V and 2 bases from J, with 13 bases between. This CDR3 spans 13 amino acids. The CDR3 nucleotides read TGCAGCGTCCACACTAGTTGGCAAGAGACCCAGTACTTC. This gives the protein CSVHTSWQETQYF.

Points on this clone: Other DNA sequences in the sample encode the same CDR3. J is TRBJ1-6 and V is TRBV5-1; the match to TRBD1 covers 7 bases. There are 14 residues in the CDR3. Trimming cost V 0 bases and J 8 bases; bases outside gene matches: 2. CDR1 is SGHRS and CDR2 is YFSETQ in the germline V gene. The CDR3 loop reads CASSLGQGDSPLHF. CDR3 DNA sequence: TGCGCCAGCAGCTTGGGACAGGGTGATTCACCCCTCCACTTT. Based on the CDR3 plus reference TRBV5-1 and TRBJ1-6, the full variable domain is KAGVTQTPRYLIKTRGQQVTLSCSPISGHRSVSWYQQTPGQGLQFLFEYFSETQRNKGNFPGRFSGRQFSNSRSEMNVSTLELGDSALYLCASSLGQGDSPLHFGNGTRLTVT.

The chain employs TRBV7-9 and TRBJ1-1, with no clear D. V was trimmed by 1 base and J by 1 base, leaving 7 bases between them. Germline V gives CDR1 SEHNR, CDR2 FQNEAQ (reference sequence). The CDR3 covers 14 residues. In nucleotides, the CDR3 is TGTGCCAGCAGCTTAGGGACGGCGAACACTGAAGCTTTCTTT. This gives the protein CASSLGTANTEAFF.

J is TRBJ1-2 and V is TRBV28; no firm D call. The CDR3 sequence is 15 residues long. V lost 6 bases to trimming and J lost 4 bases, with 18 bases between them. Germline lookup yields CDR1 MDHEN and CDR2 SYDVKM. The CDR3 spells CASSPYDGSSYGYTF. CDR3 sequence (DNA): TGTGCCAGCAGCCCTTACGACGGTTCTAGCTATGGCTACACCTTC.

The CDR3 sequence: CASSYFPRAEETQYF. The CDR3 DNA reads as TGTGCCAGCAGTTACTTTCCTAGGGCGGAAGAGACCCAGTACTTC. The V gene is TRBV6-2 or TRBV6-3, the J gene TRBJ2-5; D unresolved. The CDR3 is 15 residues long. Trimming took off 1 base at V and 3 bases at J, with 12 bases between the two ends. The germline V gene has CDR1 MNHEY and CDR2 SVGEGT.

In this sample, this clone turned up once. The CDR3: CAWSIRDNSPLHF. The CDR3 nucleotides read TGTGCCTGGAGTATCAGGGATAATTCACCCCTCCACTTT. The V gene is TRBV30, the J gene TRBJ1-6, with a possible D match to TRBD1 (5 bases). The germline gives CDR1 GTSNPN, CDR2 SVGIG (reference sequence). CDR3 length: 13 amino acids. Trimming took off 2 bases at V and 5 bases at J, with 7 bases between the two ends.

In its sample, this clone was seen once. The V and J genes are TRBV7-9 and TRBJ1-2; D remains ambiguous. V was shortened by 10 bases and J by 1 base, with 10 bases between the two germline ends. Germline V gene sequence: CDR1 SEHNR, CDR2 FQNEAQ (reference sequence). The CDR3 runs 12 residues. The CDR3 nucleotides read TGTGCCACCCAGTTCCGTAACTATGGCTACACCTTC. Residues: CATQFRNYGYTF.

In its sample, this clone was seen a few times. The gene calls are TRBV15 and TRBJ1-2, with 8 bases matching TRBD1. The CDR3 length is 13 residues. Germline-derived CDR1 and CDR2 are LNHNV and YYDKDF (reference sequence). V lost 8 bases to trimming and J lost 5 bases; unmatched junction nucleotides: 7. CDR3 nucleotides: TGTGCCACCGCAGGGGGCCGGGGTTATGGCTACACCTTC. Translating gives CATAGGRGYGYTF.

The chain links TRBV11-3 to TRBJ2-1; D remains ambiguous. V was cut by 0 bases and J by 0 bases, with 9 bases left in between. CDR1 is SGHNT, CDR2 YENEEA, per germline. CDR3 length equals 16 residues. CDR3 in DNA: TGTGCCAGCAGCTTAGATGTCCGAACCTCCTACAATGAGCAGTTCTTC. Translating it yields CASSLDVRTSYNEQFF.

The chain recombines TRBV5-4 with TRBJ1-2; the match to TRBD1 covers 8 bases. V shed 0 bases and J 0 bases; nucleotides not matched to a gene: 10. CDR1 is SGHNT, CDR2 YYREEE, per germline (reference sequence). The CDR3 is 18 amino acids. This CDR3 reads CASSLVGTGAVTNYGYTF. The DNA for the CDR3 is TGTGCCAGCAGCTTGGTAGGGACAGGAGCTGTTACTAACTATGGCTACACCTTC.

This clone has just one count. This sequence joins TRBV7-2 and TRBJ1-6, with 7 bases fitting TRBD1. CDR3 length: 13 amino acids. The germline V gene encodes CDR1 SGHTA and CDR2 FQGNSA. V lost 6 bases to trimming and J lost 12 bases; unmatched junction nucleotides: 8. The CDR3 DNA reads TGTGCCAGCAGGTTGACAGGGTTGCGACCCCTCCACTTT. This encodes CASRLTGLRPLHF. The complete variable domain, with remaining parts taken from reference TRBV7-2 and TRBJ1-6, reads GAGVSQSPSNKVTEKGKDVELRCDPISGHTALYWYRQSLGQGLEFLIYFQGNSAPDKSGLPSDRFSAERTGGSVSTLTIQRTQQEDSAVYLCASRLTGLRPLHFGNGTRLTVT.

J is TRBJ1-1 and V is TRBV19, with TRBD1 identical over 7 bases. CDR3 length: 15 residues. The trim removed 6 bases at V and 6 bases at J, leaving 13 bases unmatched. In germline, CDR1 is LNHDA, CDR2 SQIVND (reference sequence). This chain's CDR3 is CASSNSGGGRAEAFF. CDR3 nucleotides: TGTGCCAGTAGCAACTCTGGAGGGGGCCGGGCTGAAGCTTTCTTT.

J is TRBJ2-7 and V is TRBV15, with 9 bases aligning to TRBD1. The CDR3 is 13 amino acids. V dropped 5 bases and J dropped 5; count of bases not matched to a gene: 4. Germline V gives CDR1 LNHNV, CDR2 YYDKDF (reference sequence). CDR3 bases: TGTGCCACCAGCCTGGACAGGGGACACGAGCAGTACTTC. This translates into CATSLDRGHEQYF.

This clone was picked up one time. This chain joins TRBV6-5 and TRBJ1-2; 7 bases are shared with TRBD1. Germline V lookup: CDR1 MNHEY, CDR2 SVGAGI. The J segment lost 3 bases and the V segment lost 2 bases, leaving 3 bases of the junction unmatched. This CDR3 has 14 residues. The CDR3 region is CASSYGQGDYGYTF. DNA of the CDR3: TGTGCCAGCAGTTACGGGCAGGGGGACTATGGCTACACCTTC.